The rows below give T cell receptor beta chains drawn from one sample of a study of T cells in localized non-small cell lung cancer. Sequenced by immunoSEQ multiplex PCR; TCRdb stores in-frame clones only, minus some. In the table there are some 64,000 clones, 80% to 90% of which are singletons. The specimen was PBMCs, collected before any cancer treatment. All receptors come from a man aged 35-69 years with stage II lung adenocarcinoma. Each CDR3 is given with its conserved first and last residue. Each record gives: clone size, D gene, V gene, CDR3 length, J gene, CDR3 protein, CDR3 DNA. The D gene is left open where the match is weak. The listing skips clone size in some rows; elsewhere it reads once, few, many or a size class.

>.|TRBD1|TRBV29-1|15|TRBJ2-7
CSVVPGTGKPYEQYF
TGCAGCGTTGTCCCCGGGACAGGGAAACCTTACGAGCAGTACTTC
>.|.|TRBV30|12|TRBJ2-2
CAWSENTGELFF
TGTGCCTGGAGTGAGAACACCGGGGAGCTGTTTTTT
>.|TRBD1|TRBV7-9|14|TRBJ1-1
CASSRDRVGGEAFF
TGTGCCAGCAGCCGCGACAGGGTAGGGGGTGAAGCTTTCTTT
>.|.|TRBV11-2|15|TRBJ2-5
CASSLSPGVPETQYF
TGTGCCAGCAGCCTAAGCCCGGGAGTCCCAGAGACCCAGTACTTC
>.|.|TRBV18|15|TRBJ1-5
CASSPRYSSNQPQHF
TGTGCCAGCTCACCACGATACAGTTCGAATCAGCCCCAGCATTTT
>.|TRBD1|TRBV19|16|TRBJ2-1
CASSRTGTGSVNEQFF
TGTGCCAGTAGTAGAACAGGGACAGGGTCAGTGAATGAGCAGTTCTTC
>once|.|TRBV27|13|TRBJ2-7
CASSNTDTYTQYF
TGTGCCAGCAGTAACACGGACACCTACACCCAGTACTTC
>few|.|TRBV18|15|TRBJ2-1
CASSPRGALYNEQFF
TGTGCCAGCTCACCAAGAGGGGCCCTCTACAATGAGCAGTTCTTC
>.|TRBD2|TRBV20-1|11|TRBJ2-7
CSATGRRKQYF
TGCAGTGCTACCGGGAGGCGGAAGCAGTACTTC
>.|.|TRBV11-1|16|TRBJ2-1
CASSLAGRLTYNEQFF
TGTGCCAGCAGCTTAGCGGGGCGGTTAACCTACAATGAGCAGTTCTTC
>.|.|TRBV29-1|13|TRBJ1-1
CSVAPQYGTEAFF
TGCAGCGTTGCCCCTCAGTATGGCACTGAAGCTTTCTTT
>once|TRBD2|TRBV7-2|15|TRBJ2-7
CASSSRATSGYEQYF
TGTGCCAGCAGCTCTAGGGCGACTAGCGGGTACGAGCAGTACTTC
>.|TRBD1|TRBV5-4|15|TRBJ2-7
CASSLAGGQDYEQYF
TGTGCCAGCAGCTTGGCCGGGGGACAGGATTACGAGCAGTACTTC
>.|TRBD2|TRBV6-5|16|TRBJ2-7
CASSYSPLADPYEQYF
TGTGCCAGCAGTTACTCCCCTCTAGCGGACCCCTACGAGCAGTACTTC
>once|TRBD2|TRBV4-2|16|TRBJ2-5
CASSPRLAGGMETQYF
TGTGCCAGCAGCCCGCGACTAGCGGGGGGTATGGAGACCCAGTACTTC
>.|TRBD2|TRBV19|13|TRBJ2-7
CATRTSGSYEQYF
TGTGCAACCCGGACTAGCGGGAGTTACGAGCAGTACTTC
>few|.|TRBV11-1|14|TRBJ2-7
CASSHNRVTYEQYF
TGTGCCAGCAGCCACAACAGGGTAACCTACGAGCAGTACTTC